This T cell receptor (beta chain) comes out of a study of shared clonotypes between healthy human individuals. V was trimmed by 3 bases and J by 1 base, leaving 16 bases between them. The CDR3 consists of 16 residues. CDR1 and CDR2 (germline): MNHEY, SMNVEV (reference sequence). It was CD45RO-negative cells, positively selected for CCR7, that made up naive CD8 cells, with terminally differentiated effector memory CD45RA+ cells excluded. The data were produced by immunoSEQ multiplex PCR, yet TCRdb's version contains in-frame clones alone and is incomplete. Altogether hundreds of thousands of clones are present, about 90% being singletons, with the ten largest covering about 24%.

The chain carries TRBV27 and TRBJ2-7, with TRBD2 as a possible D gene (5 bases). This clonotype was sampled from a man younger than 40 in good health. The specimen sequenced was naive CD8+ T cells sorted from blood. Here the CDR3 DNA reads TGTGCCAGCAGTTTTTCGTGGGGAGCCCTTTCCTACGAGCAGTACTTC. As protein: CASSFSWGALSYEQYF.